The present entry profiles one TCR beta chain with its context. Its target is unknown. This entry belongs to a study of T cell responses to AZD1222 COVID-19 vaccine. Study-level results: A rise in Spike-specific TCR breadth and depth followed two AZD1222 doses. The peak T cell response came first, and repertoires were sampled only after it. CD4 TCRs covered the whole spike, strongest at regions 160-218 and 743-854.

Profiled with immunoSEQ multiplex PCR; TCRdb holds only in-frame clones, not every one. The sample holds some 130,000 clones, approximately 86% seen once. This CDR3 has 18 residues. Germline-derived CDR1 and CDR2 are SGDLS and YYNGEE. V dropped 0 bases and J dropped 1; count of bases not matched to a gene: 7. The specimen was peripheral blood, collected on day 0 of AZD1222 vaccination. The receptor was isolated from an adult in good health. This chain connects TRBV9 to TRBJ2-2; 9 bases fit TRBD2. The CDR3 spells CASSVGGGRAWNTGELFF. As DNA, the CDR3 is TGTGCCAGCAGCGTAGGGGGCGGGAGGGCTTGGAACACCGGGGAGCTGTTTTTT.